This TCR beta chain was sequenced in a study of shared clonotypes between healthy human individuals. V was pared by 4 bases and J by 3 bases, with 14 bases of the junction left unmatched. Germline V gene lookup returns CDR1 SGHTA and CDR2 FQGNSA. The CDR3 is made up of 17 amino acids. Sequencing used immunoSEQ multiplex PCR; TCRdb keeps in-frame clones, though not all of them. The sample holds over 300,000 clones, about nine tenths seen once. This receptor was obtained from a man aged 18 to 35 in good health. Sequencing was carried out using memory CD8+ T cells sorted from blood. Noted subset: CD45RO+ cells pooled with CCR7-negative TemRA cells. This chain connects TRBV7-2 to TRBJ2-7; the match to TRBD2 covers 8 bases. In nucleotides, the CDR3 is TGTGCCAGCAGCTCCCCCAGGGGTAAGCGGGAGTACTACGAGCAGTACTTC. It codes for CASSSPRGKREYYEQYF. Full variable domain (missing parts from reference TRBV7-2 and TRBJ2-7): GAGVSQSPSNKVTEKGKDVELRCDPISGHTALYWYRQSLGQGLEFLIYFQGNSAPDKSGLPSDRFSAERTGGSVSTLTIQRTQQEDSAVYLCASSSPRGKREYYEQYFGPGTRLTVT.